One and the same sample provided the 30 T cell receptor beta chains below, sequenced in a study of T cell clonality in common variable immunodeficiency. TCRdb's table, derived via immunoSEQ multiplex PCR, lists solely in-frame clones and lacks some. This sample has about 81,000 clones and no singletons, with around 0.8% in the ten largest. Sequenced input: peripheral blood mononuclear cells. The receptors stem from a person aged 18 to 70 in good health.

This clone showed up many times. The CDR3 end lies 3 residues beyond the end of the read and is filled in from the germline J gene. V usage is TRBV18 and J usage is TRBJ2-5; D is possibly TRBD2 (5 bases). The germline V gene encodes CDR1 KGHSH and CDR2 LQKENI. Trimming removed 5 bases at V and 4 bases at J, with 20 bases between. The CDR3 length is 16 residues. The CDR3 reads CASSSLSASIPETQYF. CDR3 DNA (partial): TGTGCCAGCTCATCACTCAGCGCTAGCATCCCAGAGACC.

This clone has ten or more counts. The CDR3 end falls 3 residues outside the read, so it is completed with the germline J gene. This chain joins TRBV2 and TRBJ1-2; the D gene is possibly TRBD1 (6 bases). Germline V CDR1 and CDR2: SNHLY, FYNNEI. This CDR3 has 13 residues. V dropped 8 bases and J dropped 5 bases, with 15 bases sitting between them. The chain's CDR3 is CASSQGFDYGYTF. The covered CDR3 bases are TGTGCCAGCTCACAGGGATTCGATTATGGC.

This clone was counted at least ten times. The read terminates 3 residues ahead of where the CDR3 ends, so the germline J gene completes it. The V call is TRBV20-1, the J call TRBJ2-6; 7 bases fit TRBD2. The CDR3 spans 17 residues. After removal of 0 bases from V and 2 bases from J, the junction contained 7 bases not matched to a gene. CDR1 is DFQATT and CDR2 is SNEGSKA in the germline V gene (reference sequence). CDR3 DNA, as far as it was read: TGCAGTGCTAGAGAGGGACTATGGGGAACTGGGGCCAACGTC. It specifies CSAREGLWGTGANV. The full CDR3 sequence reads CSAREGLWGTGANVLTF.

This clone was found a few times. The CDR3 end lies 3 residues beyond the end of the read and is filled in from the germline J gene. The chain recombines TRBV19 with TRBJ2-5, with TRBD2 matching 8 bases. CDR3 size: 18 residues. V lost 3 bases and J lost 5; bases outside the gene matches: 17. Germline assignment: CDR1 LNHDA and CDR2 SQIVND (reference sequence). CDR3: CASSIGLAGGYVTETQYF. CDR3 DNA (partial): TGTGCCAGTAGTATTGGATTGGCGGGAGGATACGTGACGGAGACC.

In this sample, this clone turned up many times. The sequenced fragment ends 3 residues before the CDR3 boundary, so the rest is inferred from the germline J gene. The chain employs TRBV10-3 and TRBJ2-5; 9 bases map to TRBD2. V trimming: 5 bases; J trimming: 2 bases; junction bases outside the gene matches: 6. There are 15 residues in the CDR3. Germline values: CDR1 ENHRY, CDR2 SYGVKD. The CDR3 bases that were read are TGTGCCATCAGTCGGACTAGCGATGGGCAAGAGACC. Its protein is CAISRTSDGQET. The CDR3 in full is CAISRTSDGQETQYF.

This clone has ten or more counts. The read ends 3 residues shy of where the CDR3 ends; the end is completed using the germline J gene. This rearrangement joins TRBV19 to TRBJ2-2; TRBD1 matches at 10 bases. This CDR3 is built from 16 residues. V dropped 7 bases and J dropped 6; count of bases not matched to a gene: 11. Germline V gives CDR1 LNHDA, CDR2 SQIVND (reference sequence). The CDR3 bases that were read are TGTGCCAGTACCGGGGGGGGACAGGGGTTCCCCGGGGAG. Translating it yields CASTGGGQGFPGE. In full, the CDR3 reads CASTGGGQGFPGELFF.

This clone came up many times. The CDR3 spells CASSYESIRFTGELFF. CDR3 DNA, as far as it was read: TGTGCCAGCAGTTACGAGTCTATTCGTTTCACCGGGGAG. The chain couples TRBV6-2 or TRBV6-3 to TRBJ2-2; D is uncertain. The observed sequence ends 3 residues before the CDR3 terminus, with the missing tail filled in from the germline J gene. V lost 2 bases and J lost 4, with 14 bases in between. CDR3 length: 16 amino acids. Germline V gene sequence: CDR1 MNHEY, CDR2 SVGEGT.

There are many counts of this clone. The read comes to an end 3 residues before the CDR3 does, leaving the germline J gene to fill in the end. This chain joins TRBV7-2 and TRBJ2-5, with a tentative D call TRBD1 (5 bases). The CDR3 runs to 14 residues. Looked up from germline, CDR1 is SGHTA and CDR2 is FQGNSA. Trimming cost V 5 bases and J 5 bases, with 15 bases left between them. CDR3 sequence reads: CASSHGAGFETQYF. The sequenced CDR3 bases are TGTGCCAGCAGCCATGGGGCAGGGTTTGAGACC. The full variable domain, completed using reference TRBV7-2 and TRBJ2-5, is GAGVSQSPSNKVTEKGKDVELRCDPISGHTALYWYRQSLGQGLEFLIYFQGNSAPDKSGLPSDRFSAERTGGSVSTLTIQRTQQEDSAVYLCASSHGAGFETQYFGPGTRLLVL.

This clone was seen many times. The read terminates 3 residues ahead of where the CDR3 ends, so the germline J gene completes it. The V call is TRBV20-1, the J call TRBJ2-4; 8 bases agree with TRBD1. Germline V CDR1 and CDR2: DFQATT, SNEGSKA (reference sequence). The CDR3 is made up of 12 amino acids. J lost 7 bases, V lost 4 bases, and 3 bases had no gene match. The CDR3 spells CSAIQGANIQYF. The CDR3 DNA, read in part, is TGCAGTGCTATCCAGGGGGCGAACATT.

This clone has only a few counts. The read ends 3 residues before the CDR3 terminus; that terminus is restored from the germline J gene. J is TRBJ2-3 and V is TRBV10-2; maybe TRBD2 (6 bases). The V end was cut by 7 bases, the J end by 0 bases, with 11 bases between. CDR1 and CDR2 from the germline V gene are WSHSY and SAAADI. The CDR3 sequence is 14 residues long. The sequenced part of the CDR3 DNA is TGCGCCAGCAAAGTGGCGGGAAGCACAGATACG. This translates into CASKVAGSTDT. The full CDR3 protein reads CASKVAGSTDTQYF.

In its sample, this clone was seen many times. The read ends 3 residues before the CDR3 terminus; that terminus is restored from the germline J gene. This chain links TRBV10-3 with TRBJ2-3, with 10 bases aligning to TRBD2. The V segment lost 11 bases and the J segment 0 bases; nucleotides outside the gene matches: 2. This CDR3 contains 13 residues. Germline lookup yields CDR1 ENHRY and CDR2 SYGVKD. The sequenced part of the CDR3 DNA is TGTGCCGTGACTAGCGGGAGCACAGATACG. It is translated as CAVTSGSTDT. The complete CDR3 protein is CAVTSGSTDTQYF.

With respect to this clone: The read finishes 3 residues shy of the CDR3 end, and the germline J gene is used to complete it. This chain connects TRBV19 to TRBJ1-1; the D gene is possibly TRBD1 (6 bases). The V gene's germline CDR1 is LNHDA and CDR2 SQIVND (reference sequence). The length of the CDR3 is 13 residues. The CDR3 DNA, read in part, is TGTGCCAGCTCAGGGGCAGGCCCACCTCCG. Translation: CASSGAGPPP. The full CDR3 reads CASSGAGPPPAFF.

This clone was observed at least ten times. The read is 3 residues too short to cover the CDR3 end, so that end is filled in from the germline J gene. The chain joins TRBV18 to TRBJ2-2, with D maybe TRBD2 (6 bases). CDR3 length equals 13 residues. Per the germline V gene, CDR1 is KGHSH and CDR2 is LQKENI. V dropped 5 bases and J dropped 5 bases, with 9 bases sitting between them. The DNA read from the CDR3 is TGTGCCAGCTCAGACCTAGCGACCGGGGAG. Its protein product is CASSDLATGE. In full, the CDR3 is CASSDLATGELFF.

This clone was seen at least ten times. The sequence runs out 3 residues before the end of the CDR3; the remainder is reconstructed from the germline J gene. V and J are TRBV18 and TRBJ1-1; 7 nucleotides agree with TRBD1. The CDR3 extends over 15 amino acids. Germline V lookup: CDR1 KGHSH, CDR2 LQKENI. With 3 bases clipped from V and 5 bases from J, the junction kept 9 bases outside the gene matches. The CDR3 bases that were read are TGTGCCAGCTCACCGAAGGGAGGGGGCGCGACTGAA. Translated, it gives CASSPKGGGATE. The full CDR3 reads CASSPKGGGATEAFF.

This clone occurred many times. From the germline J gene comes the end of the CDR3, since the read stops 3 residues before it. The chain couples TRBV30 to TRBJ2-1, with 7 bases identical to TRBD2. Germline V gene data show CDR1 as GTSNPN and CDR2 as SVGIG (reference sequence). The CDR3 is made up of 14 amino acids. The V gene end was trimmed by 1 base and the J gene end by 4 bases; junction bases not matched to a gene: 4. CDR3: CAWSELGLYNEQFF. The CDR3 bases that were read are TGTGCCTGGAGTGAATTGGGACTATACAATGAG.

This clone was counted at least ten times. The CDR3 goes on 3 residues after the read ends, and that part is filled in from the germline J gene. The rearrangement links TRBV7-2 to TRBJ2-7; 8 bases map to TRBD2. CDR1 and CDR2 (germline): SGHTA, FQGNSA. Losses at the gene ends were 5 bases for V and 3 bases for J; bases not matched to a gene: 6. This CDR3 has 14 residues. CDR3 DNA, as far as it was read: TGTGCCAGCAGCCATATAGCGGGAAGCTACGAG. Protein: CASSHIAGSYE. The whole CDR3 sequence reads CASSHIAGSYEQYF.

This clone was detected ten times or more. With the read ending 3 residues before the CDR3 end, the germline J gene is used to fill in that end. The rearrangement joins TRBV10-1 to TRBJ2-5; D not certain. Trimming took off 1 base at V and 5 bases at J, with 14 bases between the two ends. There are 15 residues in the CDR3. Germline V gene sequence: CDR1 WNHNN, CDR2 SYGVQD (reference sequence). CDR3 amino acids: CASSELIGFGETQYF. The CDR3 bases that were read are TGCGCCAGCAGTGAGTTAATCGGTTTCGGGGAGACC.

Ten or more counts support this clone. The observed sequence ends 3 residues before the CDR3 terminus, with the missing tail filled in from the germline J gene. J is TRBJ1-5 and V is TRBV19; 10 nucleotides line up with TRBD1. The V and J ends lost 5 bases and 3 bases, in that order; junction bases with no gene match: 10. The CDR3 contains 17 residues. Germline CDR1 and CDR2: LNHDA and SQIVND (reference sequence). The CDR3 loop reads CASSPRDRGGDNQPQHF. The DNA read from the CDR3 is TGTGCCAGTAGTCCAAGGGACAGGGGAGGGGACAATCAGCCC.

This clone was seen repeatedly, ten times or more. The CDR3 extends 3 residues past the end of the read, so its final part is completed from the germline J gene. This chain links TRBV6-2 or TRBV6-3 with TRBJ2-6; the D is unclear. This CDR3 contains 14 residues. V was pared by 5 bases and J by 2 bases, with 7 bases between. Germline lookup yields CDR1 MNHEY and CDR2 SVGEGT. CDR3 DNA, as far as it was read: TGTGCCAGCAGTGAGGCAGCTGGGGCCAACGTC. Encoded protein: CASSEAAGANV. In full, the CDR3 reads CASSEAAGANVLTF.

This clone was observed at least ten times. Incomplete CDR3 DNA: TGTGCCACCAGCAGAGATTTGGGTGAAGGGACTGAA. This encodes CATSRDLGEGTE. The entire CDR3 reads CATSRDLGEGTEAFF. The chain couples TRBV15 to TRBJ1-1, with D unclear. The read ends 3 residues shy of where the CDR3 ends; the end is completed using the germline J gene. V was shortened by 0 bases and J by 5 bases, with 13 bases between the two germline ends. The CDR3 runs 15 residues. CDR1 is LNHNV and CDR2 is YYDKDF in the germline V gene (reference sequence).

This clone appeared many times. The read is 3 residues too short to cover the CDR3 end, so that end is filled in from the germline J gene. The V gene is TRBV7-3, the J gene TRBJ2-3, with 7 bases fitting TRBD2. The V segment lost 5 bases and the J segment 2 bases; nucleotides outside the gene matches: 7. CDR3 length: 15 residues. Per germline, CDR1 SGHTA and CDR2 FQGTGA. Partial CDR3 DNA: TGTGCCAGCAGCCGCGGACTAGGAACCACAGATACG. Protein: CASSRGLGTTDT. The whole CDR3 is CASSRGLGTTDTQYF.

This clone was counted ten times or more. Partial CDR3 DNA: TGTGCCAGCAGCTCACAGGGGAGCAATCAGCCC. The encoded protein is CASSSQGSNQP. The complete CDR3 protein is CASSSQGSNQPQHF. The chain has TRBV7-9 and TRBJ1-5; 7 positions agree with TRBD1. Coverage ceases 3 residues before the CDR3 finishes, and the germline J gene fills in the end. This CDR3 is 14 amino acids long. The germline gives CDR1 SEHNR, CDR2 FQNEAQ (reference sequence). The V gene end was trimmed by 4 bases and the J gene end by 1 base; junction bases not matched to a gene: 1.

This clone appeared a few times. The CDR3 end is not reached by the read, which stops 3 residues before it; the germline J gene fills it in. This chain links TRBV6-2 or TRBV6-3 with TRBJ2-5, with D perhaps TRBD2 (8 bases). The V end lost 6 bases, the J end lost 4 bases, and 18 bases lay between the germline ends. Germline V gene sequence: CDR1 MNHEY, CDR2 SVGEGT. The CDR3 totals 15 residues. Incomplete CDR3 DNA: TGTGCCAGCAGCCACGGGAGGGGGCAAGGAGAGACC. Translated: CASSHGRGQGET. The complete CDR3 reads CASSHGRGQGETQYF.

This clone was recorded many times. Coverage ceases 3 residues before the CDR3 finishes, and the germline J gene fills in the end. V gene TRBV7-6 combines with J gene TRBJ2-5; D gene uncertain. The CDR3 is made up of 13 amino acids. Trimming pared 3 bases from V and 2 bases from J, leaving 7 bases between. Per germline, CDR1 SGHVS and CDR2 FNYEAQ. Partial CDR3 DNA: TGTGCCAGCAGCTTTGAGACTCAAGAGACC. Residues: CASSFETQET. The entire CDR3 sequence reads CASSFETQETQYF.

This clone was seen at least ten times. The read ends 3 residues early relative to the CDR3; the germline J gene fills the gap. The chain is built from TRBV20-1 and TRBJ2-1; TRBD2 matches 7 bases. The CDR3 extends over 16 amino acids. V trimming: 3 bases; J trimming: 8 bases; junction bases outside the gene matches: 16. Germline loops: CDR1 DFQATT, CDR2 SNEGSKA (reference sequence). The CDR3 spells CSARPTIGGSYDEQFF. The sequenced CDR3 bases are TGCAGTGCTAGGCCCACCATAGGCGGGAGTTACGATGAG.

This clone was seen ten or more times. The sequenced fragment ends 3 residues before the CDR3 boundary, so the rest is inferred from the germline J gene. The chain is built from TRBV10-1 and TRBJ2-1, with 11 bases identical to TRBD1. Germline V gene data show CDR1 as WNHNN and CDR2 as SYGVQD (reference sequence). The CDR3 spans 15 residues. After removal of 4 bases from V and 9 bases from J, the junction contained 8 bases not matched to a gene. The CDR3 here is CASSGLRDRGIEQFF. The CDR3 DNA, read in part, is TGCGCCAGCAGTGGATTGAGGGACAGGGGGATTGAG.

In this sample, this clone turned up many times. With the read ending 3 residues before the CDR3 end, the germline J gene is used to fill in that end. This rearrangement joins TRBV7-2 to TRBJ2-3; 9 nucleotides match TRBD1. The CDR3 sequence is 15 residues long. V lost 2 bases to trimming and J lost 2 bases; unmatched junction nucleotides: 2. Germline lookup yields CDR1 SGHTA and CDR2 FQGNSA. CDR3 bases read: TGTGCCAGCAGCTTAAGGGACAGGGACACAGATACG. It is translated as CASSLRDRDTDT. The full CDR3 protein is CASSLRDRDTDTQYF.

This clone has at least ten counts. Coverage ceases 3 residues before the CDR3 finishes, and the germline J gene fills in the end. The chain has TRBV7-2 and TRBJ2-7; the D gene is possibly TRBD1 (6 bases). The germline gives CDR1 SGHTA, CDR2 FQGNSA. There are 13 residues in the CDR3. V was shortened by 8 bases and J by 3 bases, with 14 bases between the two germline ends. The DNA read from the CDR3 is TGTGCCAGCTCCCGGGACACGGACTACGAG. The encoded protein is CASSRDTDYE. The whole CDR3 sequence reads CASSRDTDYEQYF.

The sample holds many counts of this clone. The read gets to within 3 residues of the CDR3 end, and the germline J gene fills in the rest. This chain links TRBV5-4 with TRBJ2-1; 10 nucleotides align to TRBD2. Germline V gives CDR1 SGHNT, CDR2 YYREEE (reference sequence). Trimming cost V 4 bases and J 6 bases; bases outside gene matches: 4. The CDR3 extends over 14 amino acids. The CDR3 sequence: CASSVSGRTNEQFF. The sequenced part of the CDR3 DNA is TGTGCCAGCAGCGTTAGCGGGAGGACCAATGAG.

This clone came up many times. The CDR3 end falls 3 residues outside the read, so it is completed with the germline J gene. The chain employs TRBV5-4 and TRBJ2-1; 9 bases match TRBD2. The CDR3 extends over 16 amino acids. Germline V gene data show CDR1 as SGHNT and CDR2 as YYREEE (reference sequence). Trimming at V came to 6 bases and at J to 7 bases, leaving 14 bases not matched to a gene. The part of the CDR3 DNA that was read is TGTGCCAGCACCAAAGGAGTAGCGGGAGAGGGGAATGAG. Protein: CASTKGVAGEGNE. The whole CDR3 sequence reads CASTKGVAGEGNEQFF. Based on the CDR3 plus reference TRBV5-4 and TRBJ2-1, the full variable domain is ETGVTQSPTHLIKTRGQQVTLRCSSQSGHNTVSWYQQALGQGPQFIFQYYREEENGRGNFPPRFSGLQFPNYSSELNVNALELDDSALYLCASTKGVAGEGNEQFFGPGTRLTVL.